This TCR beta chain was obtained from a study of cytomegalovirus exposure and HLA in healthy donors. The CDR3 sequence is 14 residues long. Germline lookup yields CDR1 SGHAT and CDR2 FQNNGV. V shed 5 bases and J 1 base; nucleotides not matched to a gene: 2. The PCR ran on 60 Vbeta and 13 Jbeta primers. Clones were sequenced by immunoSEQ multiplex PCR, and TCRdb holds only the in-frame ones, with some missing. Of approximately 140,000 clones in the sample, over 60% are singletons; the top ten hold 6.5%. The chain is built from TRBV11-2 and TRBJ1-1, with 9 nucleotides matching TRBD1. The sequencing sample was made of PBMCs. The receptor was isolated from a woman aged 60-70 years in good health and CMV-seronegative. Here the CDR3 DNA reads TGTGCCAGCAGCACGGGACAGGGGAACACTGAAGCTTTCTTT. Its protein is CASSTGQGNTEAFF.